Below are 4 T cell receptor beta chains sequenced from a single sample in a study of patients and donors after allogeneic stem cell transplantation. A single record per CDR3 protein comes from TCRdb applying MiXCR to the RT-PCR reads. This sample yields about 960,000 distinct CDR3 sequences, of which roughly 17% are seen a single time; 6% belongs to the top ten. The sample comprised blood, either unsorted or a sorted T cell fraction (not recorded which). The receptors come from a human donor who was either an allogeneic HSCT recipient or a stem cell or donor lymphocyte infusion donor (not recorded which). It is not recorded whose cells these are; they may come from a transplant donor.

This clonotype was seen a handful of times. The rearrangement joins TRBV7-9 to TRBJ2-5; tentative D call: TRBD1 (5 bases). The CDR3 runs 15 residues. Germline assignment: CDR1 SEHNR and CDR2 FQNEAQ (reference sequence). V was clipped by 1 base and J by 1 base, with 10 bases between them. The CDR3 nucleotides read TGTGCCAGCAGCTTAGGTTCTACAGGCCAAGAGACCCAGTACTTC. Residues: CASSLGSTGQETQYF.

The V and J genes are TRBV10-3 and TRBJ1-4; no clear D gene. This CDR3 region has 13 residues. Germline CDR1 is ENHRY and CDR2 is SYGVKD. V gave up 7 bases and J gave up 5 bases, with 11 bases separating them. DNA for the CDR3: TGTGCCATCACAAAGACGGCGAATGAAAAACTGTTTTTT. It yields the protein CAITKTANEKLFF.

This clonotype was seen a handful of times. The rearrangement uses TRBV18 and TRBJ1-2; possibly TRBD1 for D (6 bases). Germline-derived CDR1 and CDR2 are KGHSH and LQKENI. The V end was cut by 6 bases, the J end by 3 bases, with 14 bases between. This CDR3 comprises 14 residues. CDR3 residues: CASSPGQRHYGYTF. For the CDR3, the DNA is TGTGCCAGCTCGCCCGGACAGCGACACTATGGCTACACCTTC.

This clonotype has ten or more counts. CDR3 coding DNA: TGCAGTGCTAGATACCCGGGTGCTAACAATCAGCCCCAGCATTTT. Translation gives CSARYPGANNQPQHF. The chain carries TRBV20-1 and TRBJ1-5; D is unclear. Germline V lookup: CDR1 DFQATT, CDR2 SNEGSKA (reference sequence). V was clipped by 2 bases and J by 3 bases, with 14 bases between them. The length of the CDR3 is 15 residues.